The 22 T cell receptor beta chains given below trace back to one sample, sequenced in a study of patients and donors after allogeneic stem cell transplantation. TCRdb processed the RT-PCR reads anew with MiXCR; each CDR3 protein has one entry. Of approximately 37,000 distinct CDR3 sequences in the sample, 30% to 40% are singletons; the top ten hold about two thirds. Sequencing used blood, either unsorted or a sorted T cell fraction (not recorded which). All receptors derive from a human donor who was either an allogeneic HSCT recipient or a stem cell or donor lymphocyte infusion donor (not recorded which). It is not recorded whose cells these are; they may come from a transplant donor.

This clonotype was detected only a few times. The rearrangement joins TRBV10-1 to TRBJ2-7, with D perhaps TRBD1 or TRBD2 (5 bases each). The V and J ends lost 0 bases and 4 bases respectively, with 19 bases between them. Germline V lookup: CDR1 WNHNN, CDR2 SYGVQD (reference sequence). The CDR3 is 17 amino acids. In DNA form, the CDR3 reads TGCGCCAGCAGTGAGTCGACTTACCCCGGGACCCTTTACGAGCAGTACTTC. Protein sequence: CASSESTYPGTLYEQYF.

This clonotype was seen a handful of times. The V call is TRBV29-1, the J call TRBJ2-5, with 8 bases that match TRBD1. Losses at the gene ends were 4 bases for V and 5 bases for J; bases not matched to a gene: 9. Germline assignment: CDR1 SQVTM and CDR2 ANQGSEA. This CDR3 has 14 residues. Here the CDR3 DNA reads TGCAGCGTTGGTCAGGGGGCGATCGGGGAGACCCAGTACTTC. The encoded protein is CSVGQGAIGETQYF.

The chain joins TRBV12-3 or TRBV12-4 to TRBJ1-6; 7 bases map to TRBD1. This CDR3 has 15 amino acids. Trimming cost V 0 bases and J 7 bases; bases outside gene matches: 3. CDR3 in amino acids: CASSLASRGNSPLHF. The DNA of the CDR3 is TGTGCCAGCAGTTTAGCGTCCAGGGGGAATTCACCCCTCCACTTT.

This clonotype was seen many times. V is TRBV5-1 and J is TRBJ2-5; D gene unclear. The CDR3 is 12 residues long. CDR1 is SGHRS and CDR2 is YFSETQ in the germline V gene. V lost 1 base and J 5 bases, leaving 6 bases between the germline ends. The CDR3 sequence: CASSLSVETQYF. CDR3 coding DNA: TGCGCCAGCAGCTTGAGTGTGGAGACCCAGTACTTC.

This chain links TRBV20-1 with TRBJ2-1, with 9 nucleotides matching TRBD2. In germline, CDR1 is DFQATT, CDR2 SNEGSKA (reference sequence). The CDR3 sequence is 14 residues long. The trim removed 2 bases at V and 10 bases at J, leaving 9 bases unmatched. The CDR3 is CSARMETSGGEQFF. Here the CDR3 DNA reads TGCAGTGCTAGAATGGAGACTAGCGGAGGAGAGCAGTTCTTC.

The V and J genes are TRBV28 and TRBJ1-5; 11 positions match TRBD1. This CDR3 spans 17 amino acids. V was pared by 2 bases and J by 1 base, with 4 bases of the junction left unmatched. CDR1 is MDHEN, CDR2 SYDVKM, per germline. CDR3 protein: CASSLPGQGASNQPQHF. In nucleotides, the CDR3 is TGTGCCAGCAGTTTACCTGGACAGGGGGCAAGCAATCAGCCCCAGCATTTT.

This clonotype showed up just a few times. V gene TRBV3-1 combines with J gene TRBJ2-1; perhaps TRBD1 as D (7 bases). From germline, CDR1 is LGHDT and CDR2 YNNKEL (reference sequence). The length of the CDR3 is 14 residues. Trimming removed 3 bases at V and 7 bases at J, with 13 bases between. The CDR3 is CASSQRQGGNEQFF. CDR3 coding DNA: TGTGCCAGCAGCCAGCGTCAGGGGGGTAATGAGCAGTTCTTC.

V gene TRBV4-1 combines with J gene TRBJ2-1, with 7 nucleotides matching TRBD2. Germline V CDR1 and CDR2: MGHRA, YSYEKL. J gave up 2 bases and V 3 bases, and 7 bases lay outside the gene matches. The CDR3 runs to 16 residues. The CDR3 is CASSQGGSLPYNEQFF. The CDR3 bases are TGCGCCAGCAGCCAGGGCGGGAGTTTGCCCTACAATGAGCAGTTCTTC.

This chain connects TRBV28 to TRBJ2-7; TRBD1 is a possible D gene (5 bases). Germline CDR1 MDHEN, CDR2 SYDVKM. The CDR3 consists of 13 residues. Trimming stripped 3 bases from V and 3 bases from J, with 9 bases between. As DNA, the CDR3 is TGTGCCAGCAGTTTGCGCAGGGTCTACGAGCAGTACTTC. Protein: CASSLRRVYEQYF.

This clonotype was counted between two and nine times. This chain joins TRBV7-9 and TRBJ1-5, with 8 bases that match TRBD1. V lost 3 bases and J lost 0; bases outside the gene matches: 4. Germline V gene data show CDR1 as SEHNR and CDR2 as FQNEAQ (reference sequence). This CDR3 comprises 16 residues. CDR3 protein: CASSLWTGISNQPQHF. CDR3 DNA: TGTGCCAGCAGCTTGTGGACAGGGATTAGCAATCAGCCCCAGCATTTT.

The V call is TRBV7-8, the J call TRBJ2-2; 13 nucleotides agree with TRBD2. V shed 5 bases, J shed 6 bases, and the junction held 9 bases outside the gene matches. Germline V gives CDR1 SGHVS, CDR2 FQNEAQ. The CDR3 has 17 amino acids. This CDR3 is CASSLHRTSGSSGELFF. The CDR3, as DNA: TGTGCCAGCAGCCTACACAGGACTAGCGGGAGCTCCGGGGAGCTGTTTTTT.

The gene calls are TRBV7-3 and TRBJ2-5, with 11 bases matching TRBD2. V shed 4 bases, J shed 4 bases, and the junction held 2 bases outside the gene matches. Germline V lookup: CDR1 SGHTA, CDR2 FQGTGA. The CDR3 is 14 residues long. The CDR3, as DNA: TGTGCCAGCAGCTCCGGGACTAGCGGAGAGACCCAGTACTTC. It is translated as CASSSGTSGETQYF. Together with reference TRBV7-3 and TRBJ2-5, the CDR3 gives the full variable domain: GAGVSQTPSNKVTEKGKYVELRCDPISGHTALYWYRQSLGQGPEFLIYFQGTGAADDSGLPNDRFFAVRPEGSVSTLKIQRTERGDSAVYLCASSSGTSGETQYFGPGTRLLVL.

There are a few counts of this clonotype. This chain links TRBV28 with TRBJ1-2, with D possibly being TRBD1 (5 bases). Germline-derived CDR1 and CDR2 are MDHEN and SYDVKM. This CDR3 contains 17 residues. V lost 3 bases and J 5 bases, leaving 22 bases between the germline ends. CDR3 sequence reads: CASSFPPQLEGRYGYTF. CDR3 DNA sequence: TGTGCCAGCAGTTTCCCGCCGCAATTGGAGGGGCGGTATGGCTACACCTTC.

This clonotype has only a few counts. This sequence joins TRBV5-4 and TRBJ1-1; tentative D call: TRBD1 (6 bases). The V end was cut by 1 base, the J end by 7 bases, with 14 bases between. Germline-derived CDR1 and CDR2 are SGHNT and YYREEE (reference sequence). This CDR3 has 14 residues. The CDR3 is CASSLQGWIGEAFF. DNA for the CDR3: TGTGCCAGCAGCTTGCAGGGGTGGATTGGTGAAGCTTTCTTT.

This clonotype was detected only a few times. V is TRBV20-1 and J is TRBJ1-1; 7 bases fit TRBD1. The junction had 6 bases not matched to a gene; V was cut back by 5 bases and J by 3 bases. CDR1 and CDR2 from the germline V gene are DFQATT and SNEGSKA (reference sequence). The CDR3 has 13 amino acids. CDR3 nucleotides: TGCAGTGCTGGTAAGAGGGGGCACACTGAAGCTTTCTTT. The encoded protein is CSAGKRGHTEAFF.

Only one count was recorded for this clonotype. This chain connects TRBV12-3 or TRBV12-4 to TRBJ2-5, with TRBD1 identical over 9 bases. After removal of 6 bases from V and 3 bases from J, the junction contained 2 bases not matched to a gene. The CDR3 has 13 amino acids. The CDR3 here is CASSRDREETQYF. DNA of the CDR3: TGTGCCAGCAGCAGGGACAGGGAAGAGACCCAGTACTTC.

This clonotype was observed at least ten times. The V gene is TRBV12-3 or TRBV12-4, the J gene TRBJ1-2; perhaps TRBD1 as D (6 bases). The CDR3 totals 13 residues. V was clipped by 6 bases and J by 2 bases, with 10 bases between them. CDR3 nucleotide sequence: TGTGCCAGCAGCCTCCAGGGGAACTATGGCTACACCTTC. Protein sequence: CASSLQGNYGYTF.

CDR3 sequence: CASSLMRAHSNQPQHF. The CDR3 nucleotides are TGTGCCAGCAGTTTAATGAGGGCCCATAGCAATCAGCCCCAGCATTTT. The chain recombines TRBV12-3 or TRBV12-4 with TRBJ1-5; D gene unclear. V gave up 2 bases and J gave up 0 bases, with 11 bases separating them. The length of the CDR3 is 16 residues.

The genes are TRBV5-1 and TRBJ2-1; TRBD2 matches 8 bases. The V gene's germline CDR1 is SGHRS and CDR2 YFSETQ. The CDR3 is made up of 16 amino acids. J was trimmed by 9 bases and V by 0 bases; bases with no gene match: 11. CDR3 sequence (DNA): TGCGCCAGCAGCTTGGCCCGGGAGGGTCCTTTGGGTGAGCAGTTCTTC. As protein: CASSLAREGPLGEQFF.

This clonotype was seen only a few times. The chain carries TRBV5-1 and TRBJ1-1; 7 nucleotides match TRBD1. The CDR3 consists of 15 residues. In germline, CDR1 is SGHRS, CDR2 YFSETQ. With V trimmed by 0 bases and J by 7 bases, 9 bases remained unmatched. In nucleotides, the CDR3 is TGCGCCAGCAGCTTGGACGGGACAGACCGACATGAAGCTTTCTTT. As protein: CASSLDGTDRHEAFF.

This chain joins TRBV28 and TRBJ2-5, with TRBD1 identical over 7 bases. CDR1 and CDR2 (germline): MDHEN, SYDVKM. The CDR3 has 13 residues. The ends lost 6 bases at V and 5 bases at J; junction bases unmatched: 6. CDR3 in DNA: TGTGCCAGCAGATCCAGGGGGTGGGAGACCCAGTACTTC. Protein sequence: CASRSRGWETQYF.

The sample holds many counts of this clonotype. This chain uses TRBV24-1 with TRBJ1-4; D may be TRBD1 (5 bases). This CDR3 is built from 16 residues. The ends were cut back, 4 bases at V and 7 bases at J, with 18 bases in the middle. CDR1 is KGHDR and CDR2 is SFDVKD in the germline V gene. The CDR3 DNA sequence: TGTGCCACCAGTGACCCGCGGCAGGGTGTGGCTGAAAAACTGTTTTTT. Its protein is CATSDPRQGVAEKLFF.